The source of this T cell receptor beta chain is a study of T cells in localized non-small cell lung cancer. This clone was found a few times. The antigen remains undetermined. CDR3 size: 16 residues. Germline CDR1 is SGHTA and CDR2 is FQGNSA. V was pared by 4 bases and J by 2 bases, with 15 bases between. Study-wide points: Peak T cell clonality was found in uninvolved adjacent lung, exceeding tumor.

Measured with immunoSEQ multiplex PCR; TCRdb has only the in-frame clones, and not every one. The table records fewer than 40,000 clones, 78% of them present only once. The source material was peripheral blood, sampled before any cancer treatment. The V gene is TRBV7-2, the J gene TRBJ2-4; D is perhaps TRBD1 (6 bases). The source of this sequence is a male donor at least 60 years old with stage II squamous cell lung carcinoma. CDR3: CASSYQGRSTKNIQYF. For the CDR3, the DNA is TGTGCCAGCAGCTATCAGGGGCGTTCAACCAAAAACATTCAGTACTTC.